This T cell receptor beta chain was sequenced for a study of T cells in Graves' hyperthyroidism and ophthalmopathy. It was RNA transcripts that yielded the amplified TCR beta CDR3 regions. The HTBI primer set served for first-round RT-PCR of the TCR CDR3. TCRdb used MiXCR to reprocess the multiplex PCR reads, holding one entry per CDR3 protein. The sample holds more than 500,000 distinct CDR3 sequences, around 50% seen once. V was clipped by 3 bases and J by 0 bases, with 18 bases between them. The CDR3 totals 17 residues. Germline assignment: CDR1 SGHAT and CDR2 FQNNGV. The chain joins TRBV11-2 to TRBJ2-7; D unresolved. This TCR was sampled from an adult woman with Graves' disease, either hyperthyroidism or ophthalmopathy (not recorded which). Material for sequencing was peripheral blood or thyroid tissue (not recorded which). CDR3 DNA: TGTGCCAGCAGCTTCGTGGCGGCAAAGGGCACCTCCTACGAGCAGTACTTC. This sequence encodes CASSFVAAKGTSYEQYF.